The present entry profiles one T cell receptor (beta chain) with its context. Its antigen is undetermined. This entry belongs to a study of lymphopenia after photon versus proton radiotherapy. The germline V gene has CDR1 MDHEN and CDR2 SYDVKM. V was clipped by 10 bases and J by 12 bases, with 22 bases between them. The CDR3 is made up of 13 amino acids. Notes on the study in general: Proton therapy kept repertoires fairly stable, unlike photons, which gained effector/memory cells. After the lymphocyte nadir, photon-treated repertoires showed oligoclonal expansion, especially of CD8+ Temra cells.

Sequenced by immunoSEQ multiplex PCR; TCRdb stores in-frame clones only, minus some. The table has 150,000 to 200,000 clones, about nine tenths seen once; the top ten hold around 5%. This receptor was taken from a man between 45 and 60 years old with gastric cancer. This chain joins TRBV28 and TRBJ1-5, with D tentatively TRBD1 (5 bases). Sequencing used peripheral blood, obtained from a patient treated with photon-based radiotherapy. CDR3 in DNA: TGTGCCATCCGGGACGCCCGTTCGCGTAGCCAGCATTTT. This gives the protein CAIRDARSRSQHF.